This T cell receptor beta chain originates from a study of cytomegalovirus exposure and HLA in healthy donors (dated by TCRdb to the late 2010s). At the level of the whole study: An earlier analysis of roughly 570 of the donors reported 276 Gb of sequence data and 117 million unique TCR beta sequences obtained from approximately 180 million T cells. Typing coverage varied by locus: roughly 620-640 donors for A, B, C, DRB1 and DQB1; more than 500 for DQA1; over 600 for DPA1; roughly 470 for DPB1. High-throughput TCR immunosequencing, statistical association of individual TCRs with disease status, and machine learning were combined to predict cytomegalovirus infection status. HLA typing included class I and class II loci at four-digit resolution. Roughly 310 gigabases of sequencing data and approximately 85 million unique TCR sequences were included in an early release covering around 600 HLA-typed donors. The study aimed to test whether signatures of past pathogen exposure could be identified by cataloging public T cell receptors. Of the roughly 400 genotyped donors, over 65% fell in the genetic ancestry cluster associated with self-reported Caucasian donors. The T cell repertoires of some 700 subjects were profiled by immunosequencing and related to cytomegalovirus serostatus. In a later analysis, previously published TCR beta repertoires from several hundred donors were re-analyzed and high-resolution HLA genotyping was added so that TCR occurrence patterns could be studied. The later analysis used no new phenotypic data to find candidate immune exposures, relying instead on TCR beta sequences and their occurrence across donors. To decide whether each TCR beta V gene segment behaved as functional or pseudogenic, an earlier analysis of several hundred of the donors relied on high-throughput TCR beta sequencing. Besides the first cohort of more than 650 subjects, a separate validation cohort made up of 120 different subjects was used. Among about 400 genotyped donors of the cohort, an average of roughly 230,000 unique TCR beta nucleotide sequences was sequenced per donor, of which 15% to 20% were non-productive. Every repertoire in the discovery cohort had been generated on one and the same sequencing platform. Roughly 5 DR-DQ haplotypes were handled as single units for association and clustering, since linkage in the cohort was strong. In a later genetic analysis, genome-wide SNP genotypes for about 55% of the roughly 700 donors were used, and that subset was treated as a discovery cohort. Donor age, sex, ethnicity and CMV serostatus were compiled together with the repertoire data. The study at large found these results: A later genetic analysis associated a missense DCLRE1C variant with V-gene and J-gene trimming of TCR beta chains, and an independent cohort replicated the association. Linkage disequilibrium might explain the correlated functional status among segregating V segments, but an unknown experimental factor could not be excluded. The only immune exposure information available for the cohort was CMV serostatus. In a later analysis, TCR association rates were found to vary across HLA loci, with the most associated TCRs seen for DRB1 alleles and the fewest for HLA-C alleles. While some public TCRs were present in many individuals, most TCR sequences turned up only very rarely across donors. In this cohort, only TCR beta chains were sequenced, and detectable features were limited by the absence of alpha or paired-chain data. Compared with the approximately 700-donor mean, donors in an Asian-associated ancestry cluster had fewer N-insertions in productive TCRs, according to a later genetic analysis. In a later analysis, HLA-associated TCR beta chains showed more clonal expansion and lower generation probabilities than non-associated chains that were equally common. Cytomegalovirus status was reported to be diagnosed by the classifier with high specificity and sensitivity in both the original and validation cohorts. Sequencing depth was assumed to be roughly uniform across donors in the presence/absence analyses, though that assumption may not hold. Around 16 rarely observed V segments, including chromosome 9 orphons, were excluded from the earlier analysis of some 590 of the donors because counts were too low. The study listed 150 to 200 TCR beta chains as associated with cytomegalovirus. Assigning TCR associations to individual alleles was difficult when HLA alleles, especially DR and DQ, strongly co-occurred. In an earlier analysis of several hundred of the donors, most TCR beta V segments were observed in productive rearrangements about 87% or about 30% of the time, broadly matching IMGT annotations. Most CMV-associated TCR beta chains appeared to be HLA-restricted in a later analysis, and the HLA associations seemed to be driven largely by CMV exposure. According to a later analysis, parvovirus B19, influenza, CMV and Epstein-Barr virus appeared linked to several top co-occurrence clusters. In a later analysis, 16,951 TCR beta sequences were associated with specific HLA alleles at a false discovery rate of 0.05. Because HLA typing was missing for some donors at each locus, association tests included only the typed subset. Some IMGT-functional V segments, including TRBV6-2 and TRBV6-3, could not be told apart with the 87-base-pair reads, so those segments were excluded. A further reported finding was that TCR beta sequences accurately predicted the HLA-A and HLA-B alleles for most subjects in the first cohort. The sequencing pipeline was judged likely to have produced a cluster of highly shared sequence variants as a technical artifact. Three of the identified cytomegalovirus-associated TCR beta chains were confirmed in vitro to be specific for cytomegalovirus antigens. The authors suggested that the approach could potentially be generalized to other disease states and immunological phenotypes.

To note about this clone: Its recognized antigen is unknown. No qualities accompany the bases; no much larger clone lies one base away.

Libraries were built with the immunoSEQ multiplex PCR assay. A mixture of 60 forward primers for TCR Vbeta segments and 13 reverse primers for TCR Jbeta segments was used in the multiplex PCR. Amplification of the CDR3 region of rearranged TCR beta genes was performed with a multiplex PCR assay on genomic DNA. On the Illumina HiSeq System, the amplified TCR beta libraries were sequenced as 87-base-pair reads. Per the authors' processing: A later analysis counted 65 million to 90 million unique TCR beta chains across the 600 to 850 repertoires, and around 9.9 million of these chains were shared by at least two donors. To remove PCR and sequencing errors, raw reads were error-corrected and collapsed into unique sequences using a nearest-neighbor algorithm that merged closely related sequences. Alignment of CDR3 sequences to IMGT reference sequences was used to assign V, D and J gene segments. For a sequence to be retained, at least a six-nucleotide match to both a V gene segment and a J gene segment was required. Rearrangements were classified as productive when the CDR3 lacked stop codons and remained in frame with V and J, and all other rearrangements were classified as non-productive. Following IMGT convention, CDR3 was defined as the stretch from the second conserved V-encoded cysteine up to the conserved J-encoded phenylalanine. The earlier analysis of 587 of the donors excluded sequences that lacked an unambiguous match to a single V gene segment. In an earlier analysis of a few hundred of the donors, V segments were called functional above 56.7% productive rearrangements and were called segregating when the between-donor standard deviation exceeded 5%. A statistical classification framework was built to diagnose cytomegalovirus status from the catalog of TCR beta chain sequences. A later analysis assigned V and J genes by comparing TCR nucleotide sequences with IMGT/GENE-DB human TR gene sequences. Using the TCRdist pipeline, a later analysis assigned CDR3 sequences along with most-parsimonious VDJ recombination scenarios. In a later analysis, each TCR beta chain was defined by its CDR3 amino acid sequence together with its V-gene family, and reads lacking a unique V-gene family were excluded. A later analysis removed roughly 590 highly shared, low-generation-probability nucleotide sequences to deal with suspected cross-contamination and a sequencing artifact. In a later analysis, a clonal expansion index for each public chain was calculated from normalized within-repertoire ranks of inferred template counts. In a later analysis, generation probabilities were computed with a VDJ recombination model fitted to out-of-frame rearrangements, and the resulting probabilities were checked against IGoR. Hypergeometric tests were used in a later analysis to score TCR-TCR, TCR-HLA and TCR-CMV co-occurrence, with a repertoire-size bias correction applied to the TCR pairs. False discovery rates were estimated in a later analysis by permuting HLA or CMV assignments 20 times. In a later analysis, co-occurring TCRs were grouped using DBSCAN, and TCRdist sequence similarity was added for clustering within HLA-allele-positive subsets. Co-occurrence clustering excluded repertoires with fewer than 30,000 or more than 120,000 public chains, plus five with anomalous nucleotide sharing. TCRdb mirrors the immuneACCESS table, restricted to in-frame sequences. Some clones are absent from its copies; in checked studies, under half trace to an unresolved V gene, and the reason for the others is unknown. That table gives V, J and clone size, and the DNA gave D and trimming. Across this sample there are around 130,000 clones, with around 78% seen only once. Together, the top ten hold about 1.8% of the sample.

The cohort consisted of hundreds of healthy bone marrow donors. Cohort members were all nominally healthy when sampled, although unrecorded immune exposures were likely present. The donor was CMV seronegative and belonged to the group of 352 seronegative cohort members. A peripheral blood sample was collected from each donor, and TCR beta sequencing was performed on peripheral blood mononuclear cells. Genomic DNA extraction from the blood cell samples was performed with the Qiagen DNeasy Blood Extraction Kit. From a lookup of the germline V gene, CDR1 and CDR2 are LGHNT and FRNRAP. From its cysteine to its phenylalanine, the CDR3 spans 13 amino acids. The entry retains the CDR3 DNA only, 39 bases that are in frame from base 1. Trimming costs V 1 base and J 7 bases, and their ends lie 11 bases apart.

The sequencing sample was made of PBMCs. The chain links TRBV12-5 with TRBJ2-7; TRBD2 is a possible D gene, resting on 6 matching bases. The sequence was obtained from a woman between 40 and 50 years old in good health and CMV-seronegative. The nucleotide sequence is TGTGCTAGTGGTTTGGCTGCTCGGGGGGAGCAGTACTTC. The encoded protein is CASGLAARGEQYF.